These T cell receptor beta chains were read from a single sample in a study of a mutant IDH1 vaccine in newly diagnosed glioma. These receptors are not linked to any known antigen. The protocol was immunoSEQ multiplex PCR, while the TCRdb copy is restricted to in-frame clones and leaves out a portion. The table lists more than 55,000 clones, around 80% of them singletons, with 7.5% to 10% in the top ten. Sample: PBMCs, taken from a glioma patient whose treatment included an IDH1 peptide vaccine. The receptors come from a woman aged 40 to 49 with glioma. Some clones in this sample may be carry-over from other donors' samples. The CDR3 runs from the conserved cysteine through the conserved F or W. D genes are given only for firm matches.

v_call,d_call,cdr3_aa
TRBV19,TRBD1,CASSDTGGDNQPQHF
TRBV5-6,NA,CASSFGETEAFF
TRBV5-6,NA,CASSFWRGVTGELFF
TRBV25-1,NA,CASSERNTGELFF
TRBV30,NA,CAWSLDRNTEAFF
TRBV10-1,NA,CASSDTPKDTQYF
TRBV10-2,NA,CASSDSDQPQHF
TRBV15,TRBD1,CATSRGQGAGGYGYTF
TRBV5-1,TRBD1,CASSGGTGVGDTQYF
TRBV7-2,NA,CASSLWGGAGETQYF
TRBV30,NA,CAWSQRAANEKLFF
TRBV5-4,TRBD2,CASSASGGGGASDTQYF
TRBV5-1,NA,CASSSLTGSGEKLFF
TRBV7-8,NA,CASSRRSGSPSGNTIYF
TRBV9,NA,CASSVALSANTEAFF
TRBV7-8,NA,CASSSYRQSLGNTIYF
TRBV2,NA,CASNLGSNQPQHF
TRBV7-2,TRBD2,CASSPLAGSTGELFF
TRBV19,TRBD2,CASSILSGGDTGELFF
TRBV4-1,NA,CASSQDLRLGETQYF
TRBV9,TRBD2,CASSVVDGRGGHEQFF
TRBV5-4,NA,CASSFSQGRGTEAFF
TRBV19,NA,CASNGGLIQPQHF
TRBV5-6,NA,CASSLRAIRAQYF
TRBV2,TRBD1,CASSGPGQGSNQPQHF
TRBV10-2,TRBD1,CASSSDRVGGYTF
TRBV9,NA,CASSAGVGSSYEQYF
TRBV5-5,NA,CASHDRRGADTQYF
TRBV4-2,NA,CASSQDSGTEAFF